The 29 T cell receptor beta chains in this list originate from one sample, sequenced in a study of PD-1 blockade in classical Hodgkin lymphoma. TCRdb's copy holds only in-frame clones and misses some; the assay was immunoSEQ multiplex PCR. The table lists around 20,000 clones, about 80% of them singletons. The time point is: newly diagnosed, previously untreated cHL patient sample. The study purified CD4+ T cells from thawed PBMCs using magnetic negative selection. The sequencing sample was made of CD4+ T cells from blood. The receptors come from a human donor with classical Hodgkin lymphoma.

This rearrangement joins TRBV27 to TRBJ2-5, with TRBD1 matching 12 bases. Near its end, the DNA agrees better with TRBJ2-7, so the J call may be wrong. Germline CDR1 is MNHEY and CDR2 is SMNVEV (reference sequence). The CDR3 is made up of 15 amino acids. This CDR3 is CASSSGTGGFYEQYF. The CDR3 DNA follows: TGTGCCAGCAGTTCAGGGACAGGGGGCTTCTACGAGCAGTACTTC.

With respect to this clone: Other DNA sequences in this sample translate to the same CDR3. V is TRBV6-5 and J is TRBJ2-7; D may be TRBD1 (6 bases). The germline V and J ends were trimmed by 2 bases and 1 base, with 9 bases remaining between them. The CDR3 extends over 14 amino acids. Germline loops: CDR1 MNHEY, CDR2 SVGAGI. The CDR3 nucleotides read TGTGCCAGCAGTTACAGGGGGTTATCCTACGAGCAGTACTTC. This sequence encodes CASSYRGLSYEQYF.

The J gene is TRBJ1-1, the V gene TRBV14, with 7 bases matching TRBD1. Germline V gene lookup returns CDR1 SGHDN and CDR2 FVKESK. Trimming removed 2 bases from V and 0 bases from J; junction bases left unmatched: 9. CDR3 length: 17 amino acids. CDR3 residues: CASSQFEGDSLNTEAFF. The CDR3, as DNA: TGTGCCAGCAGCCAATTCGAGGGGGACAGCTTGAACACTGAAGCTTTCTTT. Filled out from reference TRBV14 and TRBJ1-1, the complete variable domain reads EAGVTQFPSHSVIEKGQTVTLRCDPISGHDNLYWYRRVMGKEIKFLLHFVKESKQDESGMPNNRFLAERTGGTYSTLKVQPAELEDSGVYFCASSQFEGDSLNTEAFFGQGTRLTVV.

The chain recombines TRBV15 with TRBJ2-7; TRBD1 aligns across 7 bases. The J segment lost 3 bases and the V segment lost 5 bases, leaving 1 base of the junction unmatched. This CDR3 has 12 residues. CDR1 is LNHNV, CDR2 YYDKDF, per germline (reference sequence). This chain's CDR3 is CATSRQGYEQYF. CDR3 coding DNA: TGTGCCACCAGCCGACAGGGCTACGAGCAGTACTTC.

The chain uses TRBV11-1 and TRBJ2-2, with D possibly called TRBD1 or TRBD2 (5 bases each). V lost 3 bases, J lost 5 bases, and 19 bases lay in between. Germline CDR1 reads SGHAT; CDR2 reads FQDESV (reference sequence). The CDR3 runs to 17 residues. CDR3 region: CASSLGSGQVWTGELFF. CDR3 bases: TGTGCCAGCAGCTTGGGTTCGGGGCAAGTGTGGACCGGGGAGCTGTTTTTT.

The chain joins TRBV4-1 to TRBJ2-7; tentatively, D is TRBD2 (6 bases). This CDR3 is 19 amino acids long. V lost 0 bases, J lost 2 bases, and 23 bases lay in between. Germline CDR1 MGHRA, CDR2 YSYEKL. CDR3 coding DNA: TGCGCCAGCAGCCAAGACCCGCGGGATCCGCGGACCGCGGCCTACGAGCAGTACTTC. Translating it yields CASSQDPRDPRTAAYEQYF.

V is TRBV7-9 and J is TRBJ1-1, with 7 bases aligning to TRBD1. Per germline, CDR1 SEHNR and CDR2 FQNEAQ (reference sequence). After removal of 2 bases from V and 5 bases from J, the junction contained 11 bases not matched to a gene. The CDR3 is 16 amino acids. The CDR3 DNA sequence: TGTGCCAGCAGCTTATTGACCGGGACAGTTGGGACTGAAGCTTTCTTT. Translation gives CASSLLTGTVGTEAFF.

Of note for this clone: The missing conserved phenylalanine or tryptophan at the end of this CDR3 makes a read error likely. The chain recombines TRBV11-3 with TRBJ1-1; D is uncertain. V was trimmed by 1 base and J by 2 bases, leaving 8 bases between them. Germline V gene lookup returns CDR1 SGHNT and CDR2 YENEEA. This CDR3 has 14 residues. The CDR3 region is CASSLGGPNTEAFL. CDR3 bases: TGTGCCAGCAGCTTAGGTGGGCCCAACACTGAAGCTTTCCTT.

The DNA for the CDR3 is TGTGCCAGCAGTCGATCCCCCCGGGGGGAGACCCAGTACTTC. This translates into CASSRSPRGETQYF. The chain links TRBV6-5 to TRBJ2-5; tentative D call: TRBD2 (6 bases). The CDR3 length is 14 residues. Trimming cost V 5 bases and J 5 bases, with 15 bases left between them. The germline gives CDR1 MNHEY, CDR2 SVGAGI.

V and J are TRBV19 and TRBJ2-5, with a possible D match to TRBD1 (6 bases). Trimming pared 6 bases from V and 5 bases from J, leaving 22 bases between. The CDR3 sequence is 16 residues long. Germline values: CDR1 LNHDA, CDR2 SQIVND (reference sequence). The CDR3 spells CASSPGVSSIAETQYF. CDR3 sequence (DNA): TGTGCCAGTAGCCCAGGGGTTAGTTCTATTGCGGAGACCCAGTACTTC.

The chain has TRBV5-6 and TRBJ1-1; TRBD1 matches 10 bases. The CDR3 totals 16 residues. Per the germline V gene, CDR1 is SGHDT and CDR2 is YYEEEE. Trimming took 2 bases from V and 2 from J; bases not matched to a gene: 6. This CDR3 is CASSFPGQGLNTEAFF. The DNA for the CDR3 is TGTGCCAGCAGCTTCCCGGGACAGGGGTTAAACACTGAAGCTTTCTTT.

This chain joins TRBV7-2 and TRBJ1-2, with D uncertain. V lost 1 base to trimming and J lost 5 bases, with 17 bases between them. The CDR3 extends over 16 amino acids. CDR1 is SGHTA and CDR2 is FQGNSA in the germline V gene. The CDR3 here is CASSLGPGMDGYGYTF. In DNA, the CDR3 is TGTGCCAGCAGCTTAGGGCCGGGGATGGACGGGTATGGCTACACCTTC. Together with reference TRBV7-2 and TRBJ1-2, the CDR3 gives the full variable domain: GAGVSQSPSNKVTEKGKDVELRCDPISGHTALYWYRQSLGQGLEFLIYFQGNSAPDKSGLPSDRFSAERTGGSVSTLTIQRTQQEDSAVYLCASSLGPGMDGYGYTFGSGTRLTVV.

The chain combines TRBV2 with TRBJ1-4, with a tentative D call TRBD1 (6 bases). Trimming removed 8 bases at V and 7 bases at J, with 17 bases between. Germline V gene sequence: CDR1 SNHLY, CDR2 FYNNEI. CDR3 length: 14 amino acids. As DNA, the CDR3 is TGTGCCAGCGGGAGTCGGGGGGCAAGTGAAAAACTGTTTTTT. Protein sequence: CASGSRGASEKLFF.

V and J are TRBV6-1 and TRBJ2-3, with TRBD2 as a possible D gene (6 bases). Germline CDR1 and CDR2: MNHNS and SASEGT. The V gene lost 2 bases and the J gene lost 0 bases, with 12 bases spanning the gap. The CDR3 runs 16 residues. CDR3: CASSEYGGASTDTQYF. CDR3 coding DNA: TGTGCCAGCAGTGAATATGGAGGGGCTAGCACAGATACGCAGTATTTT.

This chain joins TRBV5-4 and TRBJ2-7; the match to TRBD1 covers 7 bases. CDR3 length equals 15 residues. The ends lost 3 bases at V and 3 bases at J; junction bases unmatched: 9. Per the germline V gene, CDR1 is SGHNT and CDR2 is YYREEE (reference sequence). The CDR3 nucleotides are TGTGCCAGCAGCTCTCCGGGACAGCAATTCTACGAGCAGTACTTC. It codes for CASSSPGQQFYEQYF.

The chain couples TRBV6-6 to TRBJ2-5, with 9 bases lining up with TRBD2. Per the germline V gene, CDR1 is MNHNY and CDR2 is SVGAGI (reference sequence). J was trimmed by 5 bases and V by 1 base; bases with no gene match: 8. This CDR3 spans 16 amino acids. CDR3 coding DNA: TGTGCCAGCAGTTACTTCATAGCGGGAGCTGGCGAGACCCAGTACTTC. It codes for CASSYFIAGAGETQYF.

A single count supports this clone. The gene calls are TRBV27 and TRBJ1-4; D might be TRBD1 (6 bases). Trimming shortened V by 3 bases and J by 3 bases, and 11 bases separated the two germline ends. The germline gives CDR1 MNHEY, CDR2 SMNVEV (reference sequence). This CDR3 has 15 amino acids. The CDR3 DNA reads as TGTGCCAGCAGTTTTCAACAGGGCCCTAATGAAAAACTGTTTTTT. Translation gives CASSFQQGPNEKLFF.

This clone was seen only once. This chain connects TRBV1 to TRBJ2-2; TRBD2 is the table's D call, not checked against the DNA. TRBV1 corresponds to a pseudogene. The CDR3 is made up of 17 amino acids. As DNA, the CDR3 is TGCACCAGCAGCCGGGGGTTGCGGCGGGAGGGGGCCGGGGAGCTGTTTTTT. Translating gives CTSSRGLRREGAGELFF.

This clone is judged large. CDR3 residues: CASSPKTYLVPYNEQFF. Written as DNA, the CDR3 is TGTGCCAGCAGTCCCAAAACCTACCTCGTCCCATACAATGAGCAGTTCTTC. The chain employs TRBV28 and TRBJ2-1, with D hard to call. This CDR3 has 17 residues. Trimming took off 5 bases at V and 4 bases at J, with 21 bases between the two ends. Germline V gene data show CDR1 as MDHEN and CDR2 as SYDVKM.

The chain uses TRBV9 and TRBJ2-7, with 9 bases matching TRBD1. The CDR3 extends over 16 amino acids. J gave up 2 bases and V 2 bases, and 8 bases lay outside the gene matches. The germline CDR1 and CDR2 sequences are SGDLS and YYNGEE. CDR3 residues: CASSVAPGQGAYEQYF. The CDR3, as DNA: TGTGCCAGCAGCGTGGCACCGGGACAGGGCGCCTACGAGCAGTACTTC. The variable domain in full, with the rest retrieved from reference TRBV9 and TRBJ2-7, is DSGVTQTPKHLITATGQRVTLRCSPRSGDLSVYWYQQSLDQGLQFLIQYYNGEERAKGNILERFSAQQFPDLHSELNLSSLELGDSALYFCASSVAPGQGAYEQYFGPGTRLTVT.

The chain joins TRBV5-1 to TRBJ2-3; D is uncertain. Trimming took 2 bases from V and 3 from J, leaving 7 bases between them. Looked up from germline, CDR1 is SGHRS and CDR2 is YFSETQ. The CDR3 consists of 13 residues. The DNA for the CDR3 is TGCGCCAGCAGCTTAGGAGAGACAGATACGCAGTATTTT. Amino acid sequence: CASSLGETDTQYF.

The genes are TRBV5-1 and TRBJ2-3; perhaps TRBD2 as D (7 bases). The CDR3 covers 16 residues. Per the germline V gene, CDR1 is SGHRS and CDR2 is YFSETQ. V lost 0 bases to trimming and J lost 2 bases, with 13 bases between them. CDR3 loop: CASSLEGGTNTDTQYF. In nucleotides, the CDR3 is TGCGCCAGCAGCTTGGAGGGGGGGACCAACACAGATACGCAGTATTTT.

This clone was counted once. The V and J genes are TRBV5-1 and TRBJ2-5; D may be TRBD1 (7 bases). Trimming shortened V by 5 bases and J by 4 bases, and 9 bases separated the two germline ends. The germline CDR1 and CDR2 sequences are SGHRS and YFSETQ. The CDR3 is made up of 12 amino acids. This chain's CDR3 is CASRQGGETQYF. CDR3 DNA sequence: TGCGCCAGCAGGCAGGGGGGAGAGACCCAGTACTTC.

The chain combines TRBV19 with TRBJ2-3; 8 bases align to TRBD2. Per germline, CDR1 LNHDA and CDR2 SQIVND (reference sequence). The J segment lost 3 bases and the V segment lost 2 bases, leaving 4 bases of the junction unmatched. This CDR3 comprises 15 residues. In nucleotides, the CDR3 is TGTGCCAGTAGTATATCTGCGGGAGGAACAGATACGCAGTATTTT. Amino acid sequence: CASSISAGGTDTQYF.

The chain combines TRBV5-1 with TRBJ1-2; D gene uncertain. Trimming took 5 bases from V and 5 from J, leaving 10 bases between them. The CDR3 has 12 residues. Germline assignment: CDR1 SGHRS and CDR2 YFSETQ. As DNA, the CDR3 is TGCGCCAGCAGTTTCGACGGTTATGGCTACACCTTC. Translating it yields CASSFDGYGYTF. The entire variable domain, with the rest obtained from reference TRBV5-1 and TRBJ1-2, is as follows: KAGVTQTPRYLIKTRGQQVTLSCSPISGHRSVSWYQQTPGQGLQFLFEYFSETQRNKGNFPGRFSGRQFSNSRSEMNVSTLELGDSALYLCASSFDGYGYTFGSGTRLTVV.

The chain joins TRBV12-5 to TRBJ1-4, with a weak D call TRBD1 (6 bases). V was trimmed by 3 bases and J by 6 bases, leaving 11 bases between them. The CDR3 is made up of 14 amino acids. In germline, CDR1 is LGHNT, CDR2 FRNRAP. The CDR3 nucleotides read TGTGCTAGTGGTTTTCCAGGGGAGGATGAAAAACTGTTTTTT. This sequence encodes CASGFPGEDEKLFF.

This chain connects TRBV28 to TRBJ2-7, with 10 bases lining up with TRBD2. Germline CDR1 reads MDHEN; CDR2 reads SYDVKM. This CDR3 is built from 14 residues. V lost 5 bases, J lost 4 bases, and 5 bases stayed unmatched. The CDR3 DNA reads TGTGCCAGCAGTCTCCCGGGACTAGCGTACGAGCAGTACTTC. Amino acids: CASSLPGLAYEQYF.

The chain uses TRBV14 and TRBJ1-1; 8 nucleotides line up with TRBD1. Germline V lookup: CDR1 SGHDN, CDR2 FVKESK. CDR3 length: 15 amino acids. J was trimmed by 5 bases and V by 4 bases; bases with no gene match: 9. The CDR3 sequence is CASSLRTGRRTEAFF. In DNA form, the CDR3 reads TGTGCCAGCAGCCTACGGACAGGGCGGCGGACTGAAGCTTTCTTT.

The V and J genes are TRBV7-2 and TRBJ2-4; TRBD1 agrees at 7 bases. With 5 bases clipped from V and 3 bases from J, the junction kept 7 bases outside the gene matches. The germline V gene has CDR1 SGHTA and CDR2 FQGNSA. This CDR3 comprises 15 residues. CDR3 nucleotide sequence: TGTGCCAGCAGCCCGGGACAGCGAGTCAAAAACATTCAGTACTTC. It specifies CASSPGQRVKNIQYF.